This TCR beta chain was sequenced for a study of sequential checkpoint blockade in melanoma. Study-wide background: Randomization was 1:1 between first-line nivolumab→ipilimumab and ipilimumab→nivolumab.

Per the germline V gene, CDR1 is LNHDA and CDR2 is SQIVND (reference sequence). The CDR3 length is 13 residues. With V trimmed by 6 bases and J by 6 bases, 3 bases remained unmatched. Repertoires were generated with immunoSEQ multiplex PCR, while TCRdb's copy carries only in-frame clones and drops some. The table records some 35,000 clones, about 88% of them present only once. Treatment in this sample: randomized to nivolumab then ipilimumab (arm A) or the reverse (arm B). This material consisted of CD8+ T cells sorted from blood (inferred from file names), taken from a patient given nivolumab and ipilimumab in sequence. V usage is TRBV19 and J usage is TRBJ2-2, with 8 nucleotides matching TRBD1. The source of this sequence is a human donor with melanoma. CDR3 bases: TGTGCCAGTAGGCAGGGGGCTGCCGGGGAGCTGTTTTTT. Its translation is CASRQGAAGELFF.